This TCR beta chain was sequenced during a study of CD8 T cells in Susac syndrome. TCR beta sequences were obtained from blood CD8+ and CD4+ T cells. TEMRA cells underwent FACS enrichment and CD8+ and CD4+ T cells underwent negative isolation. RNA in amounts of about 0.5 to 1 ug was reverse transcribed with random hexamers. By means of immunoSEQ multiplex PCR, TCR beta CDR3 spanning 54 Vbeta and 13 Jbeta underwent amplification. MiXCR, applied by TCRdb to the immunoSEQ multiplex PCR reads, yields one record per CDR3 protein. The profile shows some 180,000 distinct CDR3 sequences, approximately 93% of them singletons. V was clipped by 6 bases and J by 5 bases, with 10 bases between them. The CDR3 extends over 12 amino acids.

Sequenced: CD4+ T cells from PBMCs. The TCR comes from a human donor in good health. The V gene is TRBV12-3 or TRBV12-4, the J gene TRBJ2-5; D is perhaps TRBD2 (5 bases). For the CDR3, the DNA is TGTGCCAGCAGCAAATGGAGGGAGACCCAGTACTTC. This sequence encodes CASSKWRETQYF.